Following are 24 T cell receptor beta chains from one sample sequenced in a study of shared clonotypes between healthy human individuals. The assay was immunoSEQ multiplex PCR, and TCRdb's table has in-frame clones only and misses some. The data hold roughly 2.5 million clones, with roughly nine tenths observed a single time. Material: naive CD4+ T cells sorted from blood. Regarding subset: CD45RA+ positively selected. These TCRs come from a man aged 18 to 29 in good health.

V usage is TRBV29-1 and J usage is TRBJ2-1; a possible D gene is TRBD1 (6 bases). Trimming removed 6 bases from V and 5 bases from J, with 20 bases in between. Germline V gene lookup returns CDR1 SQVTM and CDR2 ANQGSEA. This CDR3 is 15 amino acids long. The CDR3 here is CSVEGDTRTDNEQFF. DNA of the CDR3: TGCAGCGTCGAGGGGGACACCCGAACCGACAATGAGCAGTTCTTC.

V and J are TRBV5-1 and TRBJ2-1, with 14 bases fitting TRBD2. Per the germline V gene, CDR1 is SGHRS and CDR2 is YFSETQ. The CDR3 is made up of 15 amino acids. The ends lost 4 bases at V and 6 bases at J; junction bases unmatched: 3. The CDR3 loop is CASSTGTSGSNEQFF. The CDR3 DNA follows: TGCGCCAGCAGCACTGGGACTAGCGGGAGCAATGAGCAGTTCTTC.

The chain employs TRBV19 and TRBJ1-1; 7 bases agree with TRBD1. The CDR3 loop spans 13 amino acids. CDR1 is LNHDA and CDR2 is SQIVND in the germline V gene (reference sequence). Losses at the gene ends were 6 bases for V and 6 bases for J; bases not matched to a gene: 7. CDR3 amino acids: CASSAITGAEAFF. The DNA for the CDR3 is TGTGCCAGTAGCGCGATTACAGGGGCTGAAGCTTTCTTT.

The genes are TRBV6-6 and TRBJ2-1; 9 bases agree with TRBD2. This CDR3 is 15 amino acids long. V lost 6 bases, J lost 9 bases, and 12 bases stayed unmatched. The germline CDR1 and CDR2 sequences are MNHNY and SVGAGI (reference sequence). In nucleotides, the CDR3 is TGTGCCAGCAGCATTACCGGCGGGGGGGCAGGTGAGCAGTTCTTC. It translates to CASSITGGGAGEQFF.

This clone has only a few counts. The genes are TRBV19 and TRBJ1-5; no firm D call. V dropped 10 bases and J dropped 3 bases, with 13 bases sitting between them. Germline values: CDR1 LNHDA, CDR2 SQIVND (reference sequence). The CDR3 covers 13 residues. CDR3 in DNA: TGTGCCACCTATAGTGGGTTCAATCAGCCCCAGCATTTT. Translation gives CATYSGFNQPQHF. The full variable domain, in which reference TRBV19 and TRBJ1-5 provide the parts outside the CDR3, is DGGITQSPKYLFRKEGQNVTLSCEQNLNHDAMYWYRQDPGQGLRLIYYSQIVNDFQKGDIAEGYSVSREKKESFPLTVTSAQKNPTAFYLCATYSGFNQPQHFGDGTRLSIL.

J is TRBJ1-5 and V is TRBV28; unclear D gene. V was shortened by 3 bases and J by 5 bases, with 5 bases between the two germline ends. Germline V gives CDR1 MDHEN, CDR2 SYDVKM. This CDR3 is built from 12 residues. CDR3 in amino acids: CASSFYDQPQHF. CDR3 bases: TGTGCCAGCAGTTTTTATGATCAGCCCCAGCATTTT.

As DNA, the CDR3 is TGCGCCAGCAGGTCAAACGTCGGGACAGGGGACACCGGGGAGCTGTTTTTT. This codes for CASRSNVGTGDTGELFF. This rearrangement joins TRBV5-1 to TRBJ2-2, with TRBD1 matching over 10 bases. The CDR3 consists of 17 residues. CDR1 SGHRS and CDR2 YFSETQ come from the germline V gene. After removal of 5 bases from V and 3 bases from J, the junction contained 10 bases not matched to a gene.

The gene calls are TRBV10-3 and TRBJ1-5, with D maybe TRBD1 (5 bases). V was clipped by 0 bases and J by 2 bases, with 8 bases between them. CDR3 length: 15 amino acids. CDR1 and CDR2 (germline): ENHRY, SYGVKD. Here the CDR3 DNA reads TGTGCCATCAGTGAGTCGGGGGATGGCAATCAGCCCCAGCATTTT. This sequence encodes CAISESGDGNQPQHF.

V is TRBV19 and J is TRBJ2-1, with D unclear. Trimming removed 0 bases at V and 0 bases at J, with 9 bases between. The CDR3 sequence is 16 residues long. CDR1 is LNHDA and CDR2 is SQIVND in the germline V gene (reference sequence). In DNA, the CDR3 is TGTGCCAGTAGTATAGATCAGAAGCTCTCCTACAATGAGCAGTTCTTC. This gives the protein CASSIDQKLSYNEQFF.

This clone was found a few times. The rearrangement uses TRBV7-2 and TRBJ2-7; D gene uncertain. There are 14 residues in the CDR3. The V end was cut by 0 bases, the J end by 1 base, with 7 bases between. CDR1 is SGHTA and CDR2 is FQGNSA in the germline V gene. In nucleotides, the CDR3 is TGTGCCAGCAGCTTAGCCGAAGGTTCCTACGAGCAGTACTTC. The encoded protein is CASSLAEGSYEQYF.

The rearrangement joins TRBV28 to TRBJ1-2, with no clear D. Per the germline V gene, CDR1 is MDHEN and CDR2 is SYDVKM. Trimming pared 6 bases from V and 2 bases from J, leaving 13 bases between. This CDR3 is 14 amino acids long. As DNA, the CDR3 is TGTGCCAGCAGGCCCGGACTGGGGAACTATGGCTACACCTTC. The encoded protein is CASRPGLGNYGYTF.

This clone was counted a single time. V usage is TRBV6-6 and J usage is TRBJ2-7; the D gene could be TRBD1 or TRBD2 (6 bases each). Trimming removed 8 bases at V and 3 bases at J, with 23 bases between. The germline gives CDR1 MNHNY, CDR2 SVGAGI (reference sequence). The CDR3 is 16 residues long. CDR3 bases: TGTGCCAGCGCCCTTCCCCCGGGGGCAGAGAACTACGAGCAGTACTTC. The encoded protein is CASALPPGAENYEQYF.

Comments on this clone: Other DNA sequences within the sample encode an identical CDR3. The CDR3 bases are TGTGCCAGCAGCGTCAGACAAGAGACCCAGTACTTC. Protein: CASSVRQETQYF. The chain links TRBV2 to TRBJ2-5; D is undetermined. V dropped 6 bases and J dropped 2 bases, with 7 bases sitting between them. Germline CDR1 and CDR2: SNHLY and FYNNEI. The CDR3 contains 12 residues.

CDR3 nucleotides: TGTGCCAGCAGCCCGCGCGGGGGGACCTACGAGCAGTACTTC. Its translation: CASSPRGGTYEQYF. The chain employs TRBV7-9 and TRBJ2-7, with 8 bases aligning to TRBD2. The trim removed 5 bases at V and 2 bases at J, leaving 5 bases unmatched. The CDR3 sequence is 14 residues long. Germline CDR1 SEHNR, CDR2 FQNEAQ (reference sequence). Full variable domain (missing parts from reference TRBV7-9 and TRBJ2-7): DTGVSQNPRHKITKRGQNVTFRCDPISEHNRLYWYRQTLGQGPEFLTYFQNEAQLEKSRLLSDRFSAERPKGSFSTLEIQRTEQGDSAMYLCASSPRGGTYEQYFGPGTRLTVT.

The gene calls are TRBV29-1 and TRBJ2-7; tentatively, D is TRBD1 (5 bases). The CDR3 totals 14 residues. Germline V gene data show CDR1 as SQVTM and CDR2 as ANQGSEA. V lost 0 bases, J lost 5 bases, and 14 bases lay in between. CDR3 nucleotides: TGCAGCGTTGAAGAAGTGCAGGGTGGAAACGAGCAGTACTTC. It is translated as CSVEEVQGGNEQYF.

CDR3 sequence (DNA): TGTGCCAGCAGCTTAGAGGCTAGCGGGACCGACAATGAGCAGTTCTTC. This encodes CASSLEASGTDNEQFF. The chain carries TRBV13 and TRBJ2-1; 9 nucleotides agree with TRBD2. Germline CDR1 PRHDT, CDR2 FYEKMQ (reference sequence). The CDR3 totals 16 residues. The V segment lost 1 base and the J segment 5 bases; nucleotides outside the gene matches: 6.

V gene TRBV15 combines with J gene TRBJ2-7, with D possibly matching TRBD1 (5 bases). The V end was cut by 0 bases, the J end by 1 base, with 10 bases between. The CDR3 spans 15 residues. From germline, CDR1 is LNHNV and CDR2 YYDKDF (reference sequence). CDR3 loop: CATSRDRGKSYEQYF. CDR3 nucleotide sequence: TGTGCCACCAGCAGAGATAGGGGAAAATCCTACGAGCAGTACTTC.

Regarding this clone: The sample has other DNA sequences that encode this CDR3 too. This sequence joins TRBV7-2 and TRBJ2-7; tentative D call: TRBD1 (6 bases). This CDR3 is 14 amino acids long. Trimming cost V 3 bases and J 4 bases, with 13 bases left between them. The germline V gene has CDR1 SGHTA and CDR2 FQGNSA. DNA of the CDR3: TGTGCCAGCAGCTTGGTTGGGGGCCCGTACGAGCAGTACTTC. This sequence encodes CASSLVGGPYEQYF.

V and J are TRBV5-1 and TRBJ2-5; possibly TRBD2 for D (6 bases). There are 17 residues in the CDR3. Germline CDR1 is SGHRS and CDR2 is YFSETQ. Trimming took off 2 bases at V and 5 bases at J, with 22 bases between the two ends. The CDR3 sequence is CASSFLNPTSNGETQYF. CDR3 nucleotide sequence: TGCGCCAGCAGCTTCTTGAACCCCACTAGCAACGGGGAGACCCAGTACTTC. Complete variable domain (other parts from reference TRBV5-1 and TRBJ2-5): KAGVTQTPRYLIKTRGQQVTLSCSPISGHRSVSWYQQTPGQGLQFLFEYFSETQRNKGNFPGRFSGRQFSNSRSEMNVSTLELGDSALYLCASSFLNPTSNGETQYFGPGTRLLVL.

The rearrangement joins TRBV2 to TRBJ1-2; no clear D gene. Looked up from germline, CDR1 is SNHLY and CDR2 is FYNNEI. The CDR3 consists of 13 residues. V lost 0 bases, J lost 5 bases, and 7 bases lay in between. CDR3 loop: CASSEAWFYGYTF. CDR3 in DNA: TGTGCCAGCAGTGAAGCCTGGTTTTATGGCTACACCTTC.

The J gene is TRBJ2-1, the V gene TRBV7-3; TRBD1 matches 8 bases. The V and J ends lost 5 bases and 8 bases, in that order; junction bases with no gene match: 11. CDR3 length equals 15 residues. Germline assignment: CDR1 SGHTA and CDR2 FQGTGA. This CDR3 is CASSPWTGSRDEQFF. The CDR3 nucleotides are TGTGCCAGCAGCCCCTGGACAGGGAGTCGGGATGAGCAGTTCTTC.

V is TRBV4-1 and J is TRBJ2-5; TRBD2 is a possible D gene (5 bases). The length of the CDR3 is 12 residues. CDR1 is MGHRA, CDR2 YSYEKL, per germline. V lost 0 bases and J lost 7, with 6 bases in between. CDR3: CASSQERGTQYF. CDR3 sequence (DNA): TGCGCCAGCAGCCAAGAACGGGGGACCCAGTACTTC.

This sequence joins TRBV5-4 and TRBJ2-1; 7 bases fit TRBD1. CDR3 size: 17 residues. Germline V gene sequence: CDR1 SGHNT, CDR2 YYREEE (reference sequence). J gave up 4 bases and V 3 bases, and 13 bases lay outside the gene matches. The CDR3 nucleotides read TGTGCCAGCAGCTCCGGGGCCGGGACAGCAATATACAATGAGCAGTTCTTC. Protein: CASSSGAGTAIYNEQFF.

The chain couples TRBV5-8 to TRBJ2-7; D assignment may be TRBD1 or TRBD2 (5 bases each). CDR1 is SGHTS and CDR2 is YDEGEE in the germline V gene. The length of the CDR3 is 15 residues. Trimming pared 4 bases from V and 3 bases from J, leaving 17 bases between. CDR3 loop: CASSRAGQGDYEQYF. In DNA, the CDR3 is TGTGCCAGCAGCCGGGCGGGTCAGGGCGACTACGAGCAGTACTTC.